This T cell receptor beta chain was recovered during a study of T cell responses to AZD1222 COVID-19 vaccine. Overall study results and limits: Within unmutated variant regions lay the reported targets of nearly half of spike-specific TCRs.

Trimming removed 6 bases at V and 6 bases at J, with 18 bases between. This CDR3 has 15 residues. Germline CDR1 and CDR2: MNHEY and SVGAGI. The repertoire was sequenced with immunoSEQ multiplex PCR; TCRdb's copy has only in-frame clones and lacks some. The sample holds 100,000 or so clones, around nine tenths seen once. As to this clone: Its antigen is as yet unknown.

Sequences were derived from peripheral blood, sampled on day 0 of AZD1222 vaccination. The TCR was taken from an adult in good health. The chain links TRBV6-5 to TRBJ1-5, with a possible D match to TRBD1 (6 bases). CDR3: CASRPSQGTVQPQHF. In DNA form, the CDR3 reads TGTGCCAGCAGACCTTCACAGGGTACAGTTCAGCCCCAGCATTTT.